A selection of T cell receptor beta chains follows, all from one sample in a study of CD8 T cells in ankylosing spondylitis. TCRdb re-analysed the 5' RACE reads in MiXCR, keeping a single row per CDR3 protein. Altogether about 750,000 distinct CDR3 sequences are present, 15% to 20% being singletons, with the ten largest covering 15% to 20%. Sequencing was done on a sample of blood, either unsorted or a sorted T cell fraction (not recorded which). These receptors originate from a male donor with ankylosing spondylitis. Each CDR3 is given without its conserved first and last residue. Fields, in order: J gene, V gene, CDR3 protein.

TRBJ2-2,TRBV11-2,ASSLDLGRANTGELF
TRBJ1-3,TRBV7-2,ASSWKGPSGNTIY
TRBJ1-5,TRBV2,ASSEARGGNQPQH
TRBJ2-7,TRBV12-3/TRBV12-4,ASSWDRPTYEQY
TRBJ2-1,TRBV28,ASSSTSGIGYNEQF
TRBJ2-7,TRBV5-1,ASSLASAPSYEQY
TRBJ2-3,TRBV7-8,ASSGRLSGGVLSTDTQY
TRBJ2-5,TRBV2,ASSEGVAYQETQY
TRBJ2-7,TRBV7-9,ASSSGQGTGEQY
TRBJ2-2,TRBV10-3,AISEQGAQGELF
TRBJ2-2,TRBV27,ASSSLGEGNTGELF
TRBJ2-1,TRBV12-3/TRBV12-4,ASSLRDPLDEQF
TRBJ1-2,TRBV7-8,ASSLVAAEYGYT
TRBJ1-1,TRBV12-3/TRBV12-4,ASSLSQGLNTEAF
TRBJ1-5,TRBV4-1,ASSSDRGNGQPQH
TRBJ2-2,TRBV5-1,ASSLRPGHLDPGELF
TRBJ2-1,TRBV10-3,AISTGQTSGQF
TRBJ2-7,TRBV15,ATSRDRGQRG
TRBJ1-2,TRBV29-1,SVEGRDRGPYGYT
TRBJ2-7,TRBV29-1,SVTTGTSSLYEQY
TRBJ1-2,TRBV6-5,ASSYGTPNYGYT
TRBJ2-7,TRBV7-8,ASSPPDYYEQY
TRBJ2-3,TRBV20-1,SAIPGGPDTQY
TRBJ2-1,TRBV20-1,SARRQGARTNEQF
TRBJ1-4,TRBV4-1,ASSQDRTGTNEKLF
TRBJ1-2,TRBV5-1,ASSLATGTGPGYT
TRBJ2-7,TRBV5-4,ASSLNGHYEQY
TRBJ2-1,TRBV4-1,ASSRGPALKSSYNEQF
TRBJ2-1,TRBV14,ASRLTSEPLDEQF
TRBJ2-1,TRBV7-8,ASSSTRISRTTYNEQF
TRBJ2-1,TRBV7-2,ASSLGTDSRGNEQF
TRBJ1-6,TRBV7-8,ASSLEQVGSPLH
TRBJ2-4,TRBV5-1,ASSPEGAKNIQY
TRBJ2-1,TRBV12-3/TRBV12-4,ASSNVSSGGRTYNEQF
TRBJ2-6,TRBV6-1,ASKRGQGFLGANVLT
TRBJ1-4,TRBV4-3,ASSRGDGTNEKLF
TRBJ1-1,TRBV3-1,ASSQDPGDTEAF
TRBJ2-3,TRBV9,ASSQAGITDTQY
TRBJ2-7,TRBV4-3,ASSQDPEGPYEQY
TRBJ1-5,TRBV28,ASSLVEVYQPQH
TRBJ1-1,TRBV6-1,ASNIPRQGGTEAF
TRBJ1-3,TRBV7-2,ASSLNPRGPRNTIY
TRBJ1-1,TRBV7-9,ASSTRQGTNTEAF
TRBJ2-4,TRBV4-1,ASSLWDKNIQY
TRBJ2-5,TRBV20-1,SARDPRAWSETQY
TRBJ1-2,TRBV5-1,ASSPTGVINYGYT
TRBJ2-3,TRBV28,ASSSLIAGRLNTQY
TRBJ2-5,TRBV4-2,ASSQDGQGARETQY
TRBJ2-1,TRBV7-3,ASSTSGPYNEQF
TRBJ1-2,TRBV10-3,AISGGHDYGYT
TRBJ2-1,TRBV4-1,ASNNRDNEQF
TRBJ2-3,TRBV5-4,ASSLDLGHTQY
TRBJ1-2,TRBV20-1,SVRSGRGYT
TRBJ2-3,TRBV12-3/TRBV12-4,ASSLRGWGDGTQY
TRBJ2-3,TRBV7-2,ASSQQGRLGY
TRBJ1-4,TRBV5-1,ASSLGTGEKLF
TRBJ2-7,TRBV9,ASSVAIGGEQY